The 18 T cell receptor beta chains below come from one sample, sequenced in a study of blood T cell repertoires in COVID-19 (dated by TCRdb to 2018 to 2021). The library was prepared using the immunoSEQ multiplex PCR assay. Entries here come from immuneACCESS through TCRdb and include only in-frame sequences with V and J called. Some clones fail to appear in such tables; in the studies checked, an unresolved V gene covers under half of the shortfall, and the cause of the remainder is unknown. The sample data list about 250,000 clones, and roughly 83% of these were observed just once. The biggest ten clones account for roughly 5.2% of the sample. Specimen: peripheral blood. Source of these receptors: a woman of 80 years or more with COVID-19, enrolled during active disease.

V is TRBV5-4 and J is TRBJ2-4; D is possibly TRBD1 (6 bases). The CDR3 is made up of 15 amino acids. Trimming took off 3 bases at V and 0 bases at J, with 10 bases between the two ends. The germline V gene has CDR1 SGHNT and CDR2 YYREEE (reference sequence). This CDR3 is CASSSGQIAKNIQYF. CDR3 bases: TGTGCCAGCAGCTCGGGACAAATAGCCAAAAACATTCAGTACTTC.

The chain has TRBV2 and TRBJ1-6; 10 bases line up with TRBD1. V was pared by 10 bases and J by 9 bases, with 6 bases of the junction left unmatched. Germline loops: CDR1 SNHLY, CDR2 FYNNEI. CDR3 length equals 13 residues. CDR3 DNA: TGTGCCACCACGGGACAGGGGTTTTCACCCCTCCACTTT. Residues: CATTGQGFSPLHF.

CDR3 DNA sequence: TGCGCCAGCAGCCAAGACACAGGACAGTCAAGAGGAACTGAAGCTTTCTTT. Its protein is CASSQDTGQSRGTEAFF. The chain employs TRBV4-1 and TRBJ1-1, with D possibly matching TRBD1 (6 bases). Germline-derived CDR1 and CDR2 are MGHRA and YSYEKL. The CDR3 spans 17 residues. V dropped 0 bases and J dropped 5 bases, with 19 bases sitting between them.

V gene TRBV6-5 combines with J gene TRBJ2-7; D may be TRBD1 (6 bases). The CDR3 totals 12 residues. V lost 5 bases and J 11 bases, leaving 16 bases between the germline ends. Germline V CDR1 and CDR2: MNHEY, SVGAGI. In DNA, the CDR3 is TGTGCCAGCAGTCGTCAGGGGATGTTGGAGTACTTC. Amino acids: CASSRQGMLEYF.

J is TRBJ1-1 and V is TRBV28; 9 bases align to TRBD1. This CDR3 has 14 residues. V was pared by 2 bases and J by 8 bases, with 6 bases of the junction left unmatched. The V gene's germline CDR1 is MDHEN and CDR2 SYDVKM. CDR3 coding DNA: TGTGCCAGCAGTTTAGGGGACAGGGTGCTCGAAGCTTTCTTT. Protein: CASSLGDRVLEAFF.

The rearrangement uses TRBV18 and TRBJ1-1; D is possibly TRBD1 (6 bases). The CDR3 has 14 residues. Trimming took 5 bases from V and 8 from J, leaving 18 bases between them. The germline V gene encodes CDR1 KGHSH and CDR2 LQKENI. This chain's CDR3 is CASSLQGRGSEAFF. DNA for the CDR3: TGTGCCAGCTCATTACAGGGAAGGGGGTCGGAAGCTTTCTTT.

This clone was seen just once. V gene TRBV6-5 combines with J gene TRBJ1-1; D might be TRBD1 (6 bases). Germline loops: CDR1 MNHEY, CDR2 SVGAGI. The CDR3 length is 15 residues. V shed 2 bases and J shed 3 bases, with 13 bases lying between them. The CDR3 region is CASSYVPRGHTEAFF. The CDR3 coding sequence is TGTGCCAGCAGTTACGTCCCCAGGGGACACACTGAAGCTTTCTTT.

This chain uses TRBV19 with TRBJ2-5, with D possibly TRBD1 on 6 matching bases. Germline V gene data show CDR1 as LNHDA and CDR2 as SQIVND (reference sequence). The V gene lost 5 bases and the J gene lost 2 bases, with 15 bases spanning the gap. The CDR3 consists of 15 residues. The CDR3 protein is CASSWGPQTQETQYF. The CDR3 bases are TGTGCCAGTAGTTGGGGGCCCCAAACACAAGAGACCCAGTACTTC.

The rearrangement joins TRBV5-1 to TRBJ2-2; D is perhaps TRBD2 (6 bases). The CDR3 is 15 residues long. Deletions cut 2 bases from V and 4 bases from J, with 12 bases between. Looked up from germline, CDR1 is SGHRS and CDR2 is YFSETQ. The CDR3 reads CASSLALGGTGELFF. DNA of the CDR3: TGCGCCAGCAGCTTAGCTCTCGGGGGCACCGGGGAGCTGTTTTTT.

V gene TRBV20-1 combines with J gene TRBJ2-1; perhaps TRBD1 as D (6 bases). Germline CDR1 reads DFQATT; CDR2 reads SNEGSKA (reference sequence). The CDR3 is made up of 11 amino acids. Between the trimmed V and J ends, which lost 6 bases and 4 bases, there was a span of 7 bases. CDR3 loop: CSADRYNEQFF. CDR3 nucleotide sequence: TGCAGTGCGGACAGATACAATGAGCAGTTCTTC.

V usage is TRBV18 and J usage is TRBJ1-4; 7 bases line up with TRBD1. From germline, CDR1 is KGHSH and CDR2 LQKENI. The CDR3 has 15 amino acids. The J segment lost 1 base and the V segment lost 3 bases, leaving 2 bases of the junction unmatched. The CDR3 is CASSPTGITNEKLFF. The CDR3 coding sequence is TGTGCCAGCTCACCGACAGGGATAACTAATGAAAAACTGTTTTTT.

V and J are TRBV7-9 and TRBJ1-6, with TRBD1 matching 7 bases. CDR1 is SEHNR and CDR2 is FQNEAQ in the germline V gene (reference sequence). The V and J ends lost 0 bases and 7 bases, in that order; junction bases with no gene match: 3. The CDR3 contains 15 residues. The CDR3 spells CASSLAQGVNSPLHF. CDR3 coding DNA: TGTGCCAGCAGCTTAGCGCAGGGGGTCAATTCACCCCTCCACTTT.

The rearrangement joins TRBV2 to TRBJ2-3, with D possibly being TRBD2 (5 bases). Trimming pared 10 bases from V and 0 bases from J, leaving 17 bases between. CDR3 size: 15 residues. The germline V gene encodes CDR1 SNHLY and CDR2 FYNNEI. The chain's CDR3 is CATSASGSSTDTQYF. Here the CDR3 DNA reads TGTGCCACCAGCGCAAGCGGCTCTAGCACAGATACGCAGTATTTT.

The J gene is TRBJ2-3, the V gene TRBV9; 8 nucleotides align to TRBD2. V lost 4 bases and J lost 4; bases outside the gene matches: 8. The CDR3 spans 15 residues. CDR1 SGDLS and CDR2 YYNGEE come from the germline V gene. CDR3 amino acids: CASSTGLGVADTQYF. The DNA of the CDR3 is TGTGCCAGCAGCACGGGACTAGGAGTTGCAGATACGCAGTATTTT. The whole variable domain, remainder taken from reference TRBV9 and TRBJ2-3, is DSGVTQTPKHLITATGQRVTLRCSPRSGDLSVYWYQQSLDQGLQFLIQYYNGEERAKGNILERFSAQQFPDLHSELNLSSLELGDSALYFCASSTGLGVADTQYFGPGTRLTVL.

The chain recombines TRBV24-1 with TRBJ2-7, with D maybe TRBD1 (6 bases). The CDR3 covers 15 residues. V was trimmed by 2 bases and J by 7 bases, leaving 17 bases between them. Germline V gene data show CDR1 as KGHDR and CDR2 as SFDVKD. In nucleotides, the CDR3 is TGTGCCACCAGTGATTACCGGGACACCCCGAGGGAGCAGTACGTC. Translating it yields CATSDYRDTPREQYV.

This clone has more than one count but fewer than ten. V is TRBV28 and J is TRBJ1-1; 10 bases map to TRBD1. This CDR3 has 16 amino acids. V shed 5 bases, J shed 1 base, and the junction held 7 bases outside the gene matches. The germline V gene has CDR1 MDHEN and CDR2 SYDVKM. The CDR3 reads CASSQDRGRENTEAFF. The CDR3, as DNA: TGTGCCAGCAGTCAAGACAGGGGGCGAGAGAACACTGAAGCTTTCTTT.

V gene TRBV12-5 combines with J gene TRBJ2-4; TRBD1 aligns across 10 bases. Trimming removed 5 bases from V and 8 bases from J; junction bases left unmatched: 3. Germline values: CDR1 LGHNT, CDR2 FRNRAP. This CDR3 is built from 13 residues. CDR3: CASGGTGVDIQYF. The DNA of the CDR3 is TGTGCTAGTGGTGGGACAGGGGTCGACATTCAGTACTTC.

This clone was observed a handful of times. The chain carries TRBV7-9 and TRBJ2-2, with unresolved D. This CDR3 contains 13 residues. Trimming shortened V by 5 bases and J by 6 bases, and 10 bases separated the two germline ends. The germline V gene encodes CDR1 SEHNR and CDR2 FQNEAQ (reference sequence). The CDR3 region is CASSLISPGELFF. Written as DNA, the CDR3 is TGTGCCAGCAGCCTTATTAGCCCCGGGGAGCTGTTTTTT.